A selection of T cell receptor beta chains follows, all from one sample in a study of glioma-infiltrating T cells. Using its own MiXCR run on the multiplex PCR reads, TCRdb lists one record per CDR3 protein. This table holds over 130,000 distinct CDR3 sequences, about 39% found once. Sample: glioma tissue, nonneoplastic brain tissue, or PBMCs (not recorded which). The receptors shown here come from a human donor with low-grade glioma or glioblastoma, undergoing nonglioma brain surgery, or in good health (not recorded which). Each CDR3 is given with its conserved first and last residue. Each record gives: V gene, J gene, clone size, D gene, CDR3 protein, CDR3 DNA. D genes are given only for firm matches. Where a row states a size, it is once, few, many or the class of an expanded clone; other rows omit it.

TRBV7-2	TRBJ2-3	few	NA	CASSSLADTQYF	TGTGCCAGCAGCTCACTAGCAGATACGCAGTATTTT
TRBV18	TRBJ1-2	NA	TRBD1	CASSPGQGWVDGYTF	TGTGCCAGCTCACCGGGACAGGGCTGGGTCGATGGCTACACCTTC
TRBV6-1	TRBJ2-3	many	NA	CASREGVPSLADTQYF	TGTGCCAGCAGGGAGGGAGTTCCCTCTTTGGCAGATACGCAGTATTTT
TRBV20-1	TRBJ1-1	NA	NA	CSARQSVNTEAFF	TGCAGTGCGCGACAGTCGGTGAACACTGAAGCTTTCTTT
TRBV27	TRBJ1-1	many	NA	CASSLTLTAEAFF	TGTGCCAGCAGTTTAACACTCACCGCTGAAGCTTTCTTT
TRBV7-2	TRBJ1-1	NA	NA	CASSLDGDTEAFF	TGTGCCAGCAGCTTAGACGGGGACACTGAAGCTTTCTTT
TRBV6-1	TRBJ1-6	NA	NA	CASSELGIRTPLHF	TGTGCCAGCAGTGAATTAGGGATCCGGACACCCCTCCACTTT
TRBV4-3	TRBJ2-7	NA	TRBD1	CASSQGAGTVTYEQYF	TGCGCCAGCAGCCAAGGGGCCGGGACAGTTACCTACGAGCAGTACTTC
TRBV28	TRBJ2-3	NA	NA	CASSGRAAFSDTQYF	TGTGCCAGCAGTGGCCGGGCCGCCTTTTCAGATACGCAGTATTTT
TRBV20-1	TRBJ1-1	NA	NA	CSARRDMNTEAFF	TGCAGTGCTCGCAGGGACATGAACACTGAAGCTTTCTTT
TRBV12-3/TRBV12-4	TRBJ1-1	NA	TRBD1	CASRPGTVNTEAFF	TGTGCCAGCAGACCCGGGACAGTGAACACTGAAGCTTTCTTT
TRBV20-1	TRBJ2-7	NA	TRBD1	CSPRQDRGTEQYF	TGCAGTCCCAGACAAGACAGGGGTACCGAGCAGTACTTC
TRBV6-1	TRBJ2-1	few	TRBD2	CASTKREDHEQFF	TGTGCCAGCACCAAGCGGGAGGACCATGAGCAGTTCTTC